This T cell receptor beta chain comes out of a study of blood T cell repertoires in COVID-19 (TCRdb year 2020). Study-wide context: The collaborator samples originated in the United States, Italy and Spain and spanned the acute and convalescent phases of COVID-19. The dataset comprised deeply sampled blood TCRbeta repertoires from subjects exposed to, actively infected with, or recovered from COVID-19. Samples came from the ongoing ImmuneRACE study (first 160 participants) plus 1,254 subjects from 6 global collaborators. The sample metadata nearly always contained a de-identified subject ID, COVID-19 status, age in years and sex. Where available, HLA class I and class II types were obtained from metadata supplied by the sample provider rather than from assay-based typing. The repertoires were released in a freely available public database meant as a resource for research on the immune response to SARS-CoV-2. The prospective study material was composed of cDNA or gDNA derived from T cells, B-cell-depleted T cells, or PBMCs. Points the paper makes about the study in general: Clinical and demographic metadata were provided uncurated, with the amount varying by source and participant.

Enrolling through a virtual design, the prospective study's participants ranged in age from roughly 18 to 90 years and lived across 24 United States geographic areas. In the prospective study, participants were assigned to cohorts based on the clinical history participants reported in a screening survey and a study questionnaire. For ImmuneRACE Cohort 3, a participant was defined as recovered based on two consecutive negative NP/OP PCR tests, clearance by a healthcare professional, or resolution of symptoms. In the prospective study, whole blood, serum and a nasopharyngeal or oropharyngeal swab were collected from each participant by mobile phlebotomists. Participants in the prospective study had the option to provide additional blood draws and questionnaires over a roughly 2-month period. Prospective study blood samples were shipped either frozen or at room temperature before DNA extraction. The CDR3 runs 14 residues from the cysteine to the phenylalanine. The read is trimmed to its CDR3 DNA, 42 bases read in frame from base 1. CDR1 and CDR2, per the germline V gene, are SGHRS and YFSETQ. The junction carries 11 bases between V and J, which are trimmed by 0 bases and 7 bases respectively.

This clone was seen only a few times. Its antigen is currently not known. No base-level quality is on record; no much larger clone is a single base apart. The immunoSEQ Assay, a bias-controlled multiplex PCR, was used to amplify TCRbeta CDR3 regions from genomic DNA. The original methods were these. The number of nucleated cells in each sample was estimated from the amplification of reference gene primers within the assay. Sequence reads were collapsed and filtered to measure the absolute abundance of every unique TCRbeta CDR3 rearrangement. For each sample, productive Simpson clonality was calculated as the square root of Simpson's diversity index across productive rearrangements. TCRdb provides this immuneACCESS table in a form limited to in-frame rearrangements. Some clones are lacking; in checked studies, under half of them reflect an unresolved V gene, and why the rest are absent is not known. The V and J calls and clone size are taken from that table; D and trimming were inferred from the DNA. Across this sample there are some 350,000 clones, with over 75% seen only once. The top ten hold approximately 1% of the sample.

Recombination connected TRBV5-1 to TRBJ2-1; a weak D assignment points to TRBD1 (5 bases agree). Source material: PBMCs or T cells enriched from blood (not recorded which). The clonotype originates from a man aged 18 to 29 who had recovered from COVID-19. For the CDR3, the sequence is CASSLVGRENEQFF. At the DNA level, the sequence is TGCGCCAGCAGCTTGGTAGGCAGGGAAAATGAGCAGTTCTTC.